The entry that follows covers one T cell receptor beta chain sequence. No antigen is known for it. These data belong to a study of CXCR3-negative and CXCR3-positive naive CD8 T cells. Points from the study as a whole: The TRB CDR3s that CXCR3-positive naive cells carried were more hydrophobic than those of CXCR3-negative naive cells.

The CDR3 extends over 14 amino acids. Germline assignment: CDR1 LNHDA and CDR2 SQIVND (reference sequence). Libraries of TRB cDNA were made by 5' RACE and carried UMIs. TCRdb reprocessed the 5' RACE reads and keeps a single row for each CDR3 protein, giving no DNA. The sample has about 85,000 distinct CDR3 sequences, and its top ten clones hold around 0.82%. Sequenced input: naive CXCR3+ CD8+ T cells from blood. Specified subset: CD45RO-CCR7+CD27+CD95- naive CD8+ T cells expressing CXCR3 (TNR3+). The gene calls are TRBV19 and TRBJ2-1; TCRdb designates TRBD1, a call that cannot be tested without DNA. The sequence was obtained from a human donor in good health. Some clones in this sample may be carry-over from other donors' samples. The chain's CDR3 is CASRIATGLNEQFF.